The TCR beta chain under discussion was sequenced for a study of cytomegalovirus exposure and HLA in healthy donors. With 60 Vbeta and 13 Jbeta primers, the PCR was carried out. In the authors' workflow: The count from a later analysis was 65 million to 90 million unique TCR beta chains, approximately 9.9 million of them shared. Assay used: immunoSEQ multiplex PCR; TCRdb lists only in-frame clones, some missing. Clone size and the V and J calls come from that table; the DNA yielded D and trimming. This table has about 110,000 clones, 65% to 80% appearing once. This clone was picked up a small number of times. The CDR3 is made up of 17 amino acids. Trimming left V 1 base short and J 0 bases short, with 15 bases between. Germline CDR1 SEHNR, CDR2 FQNEAQ (reference sequence).

The specimen was PBMCs. This chain uses TRBV7-9 with TRBJ1-2, with a weak D call TRBD1 (6 bases). This receptor was obtained from a male donor in good health and CMV-seronegative. The CDR3 coding sequence is TGTGCCAGCAGCTTAGAGGGGGGGGCAGCAGCTAACTATGGCTACACCTTC. Its protein product is CASSLEGGAAANYGYTF.